The present entry profiles one T cell receptor beta chain with its context. The data derive from a study of blood T cell repertoires in COVID-19. Germline V gene lookup returns CDR1 LGHNA and CDR2 YSLEER. V was shortened by 1 base and J by 2 bases, with 10 bases between the two germline ends. This CDR3 comprises 15 residues. The repertoire was sequenced with immunoSEQ multiplex PCR; TCRdb's copy has only in-frame clones and lacks some. The sample holds roughly 290,000 clones, 87% seen once. The chain employs TRBV4-3 and TRBJ2-3; TRBD2 might be the D (6 bases). The source material was peripheral blood. The TCR originated in a woman aged 45-59 years who had recovered from COVID-19. CDR3 sequence (DNA): TGCGCCAGCAGCCAAGCGCGGGGTCCCACAGATACGCAGTATTTT. Amino acid sequence: CASSQARGPTDTQYF.